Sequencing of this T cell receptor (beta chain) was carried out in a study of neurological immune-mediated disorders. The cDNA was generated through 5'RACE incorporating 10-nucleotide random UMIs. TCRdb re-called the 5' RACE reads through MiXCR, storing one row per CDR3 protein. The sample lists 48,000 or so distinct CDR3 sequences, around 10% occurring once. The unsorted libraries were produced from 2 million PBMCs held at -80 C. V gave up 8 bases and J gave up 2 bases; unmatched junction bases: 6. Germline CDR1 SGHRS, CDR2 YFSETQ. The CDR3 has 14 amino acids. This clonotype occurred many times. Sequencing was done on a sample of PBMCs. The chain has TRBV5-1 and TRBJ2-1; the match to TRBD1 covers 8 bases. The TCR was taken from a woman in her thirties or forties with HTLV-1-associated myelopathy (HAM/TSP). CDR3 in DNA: TGCGCCAGTAGAGGACAGGGACCCTACAATGAGCAGTTCTTC. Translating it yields CASRGQGPYNEQFF.